These 18 T cell receptor beta chains share one sample of origin, sequenced in a study of blood T cells in healthy people across ages. Sample-barcoded 5' priming and a J-beta primer mix drove a second PCR of about 6 to 12 cycles. In TCRdb, the 5' RACE reads were re-called with MiXCR into one record per CDR3 protein. The sample includes 1.2 million to 1.5 million distinct CDR3 sequences, 59% of them seen just once. The sequenced material came from blood. The receptors originated from a man aged 18 to 30 in good health.

The V call is TRBV3-1, the J call TRBJ2-4; D is ambiguous. The DNA end is a closer match to TRBJ2-7, so the J assignment may be wrong. Germline CDR1 LGHDT, CDR2 YNNKEL (reference sequence). The CDR3 is made up of 14 amino acids. CDR3 sequence reads: CASSQSNSVYEQYF. The DNA for the CDR3 is TGTGCCAGCAGCCAAAGCAACTCGGTCTACGAGCAGTACTTC.

The chain joins TRBV4-2 to TRBJ2-5, with 15 bases matching TRBD2. Gene TRBJ2-7 matches the end of the DNA better, so the J call may be wrong. Looked up from germline, CDR1 is LGHNA and CDR2 is YNFKEQ. The CDR3 consists of 19 residues. CDR3 protein: CASSQDWGLAGGGFGEQYF. The DNA for the CDR3 is TGTGCCAGCAGCCAAGATTGGGGACTAGCGGGAGGAGGGTTCGGCGAGCAGTACTTC.

This clonotype was counted between two and nine times. This rearrangement joins TRBV11-2 to TRBJ2-5, with a possible D match to TRBD2 (5 bases). The CDR3 loop spans 14 amino acids. Germline V gene data show CDR1 as SGHAT and CDR2 as FQNNGV. Deletions cut 5 bases from V and 2 bases from J, with 12 bases between. This CDR3 reads CASSPWRRQETQYF. The DNA for the CDR3 is TGTGCCAGCAGCCCGTGGAGGAGGCAAGAGACCCAGTACTTC. Based on the CDR3 plus reference TRBV11-2 and TRBJ2-5, the full variable domain is EAGVAQSPRYKIIEKRQSVAFWCNPISGHATLYWYQQILGQGPKLLIQFQNNGVVDDSQLPKDRFSAERLKGVDSTLKIQPAKLEDSAVYLCASSPWRRQETQYFGPGTRLLVL.

This clonotype was counted only a few times. The chain is built from TRBV24-1 and TRBJ2-1; D remains ambiguous. Trimming took 1 base from V and 10 from J, leaving 7 bases between them. The CDR3 consists of 12 residues. Germline CDR1 KGHDR, CDR2 SFDVKD. In DNA form, the CDR3 reads TGTGCCACCAGTGATTTCTCCAGCGAGCAGTTCTTC. It is translated as CATSDFSSEQFF.

J is TRBJ1-6 and V is TRBV2; TRBD1 aligns across 9 bases. This CDR3 is 17 amino acids long. V lost 2 bases and J lost 7; bases outside the gene matches: 9. Germline loops: CDR1 SNHLY, CDR2 FYNNEI. The CDR3: CASSEFPLGTGNSPLHF. As DNA, the CDR3 is TGTGCCAGCAGTGAATTTCCCCTGGGGACAGGGAATTCACCCCTCCACTTT.

As regards this clonotype: Its ends do not fully match the called genes, so a read error is possible. This chain joins TRBV10-3 and TRBJ1-5; D is perhaps TRBD1 (5 bases). The CDR3 contains 15 residues. Per the germline V gene, CDR1 is ENHRY and CDR2 is SYGVKD. The CDR3 DNA reads as TGTGCCATCAGCGAGTCTGTAACCAGGGATCGGCCCCAGCATTTT. This codes for CAISESVTRDRPQHF.

This clonotype was recorded at least ten times. This chain connects TRBV12-3 or TRBV12-4 to TRBJ2-3, with 9 bases matching TRBD2. The CDR3 extends over 14 amino acids. J lost 3 bases, V lost 8 bases, and 6 bases had no gene match. CDR3 nucleotides: TGTGCCAGCTTAGCGGGAGAGAGGACAGATACGCAGTATTTT. Its translation is CASLAGERTDTQYF.

V and J are TRBV7-9 and TRBJ2-1; 7 bases match TRBD2. Germline CDR1 SEHNR, CDR2 FQNEAQ (reference sequence). This CDR3 is built from 13 residues. V trimming: 5 bases; J trimming: 6 bases; junction bases outside the gene matches: 4. The CDR3 loop reads CASSVGLLNEQFF. The CDR3 coding sequence is TGTGCCAGCAGCGTGGGACTACTCAATGAGCAGTTCTTC.

The V call is TRBV5-1, the J call TRBJ2-1; a weak D match, TRBD2 (5 bases). Germline-derived CDR1 and CDR2 are SGHRS and YFSETQ. CDR3 size: 14 residues. The V end lost 4 bases, the J end lost 3 bases, and 11 bases lay between the germline ends. DNA for the CDR3: TGCGCCAGCAGCAAGTGGGAGAGCTACAATGAGCAGTTCTTC. Translation: CASSKWESYNEQFF.

This clonotype turned up a few times. The chain uses TRBV6-5 and TRBJ2-5, with D maybe TRBD1 (6 bases). The germline V gene has CDR1 MNHEY and CDR2 SVGAGI. CDR3 length: 14 residues. V lost 2 bases, J lost 4 bases, and 11 bases lay in between. The CDR3 nucleotides are TGTGCCAGCAGTTACCTTCCGACAGGAGAGACCCAGTACTTC. Residues: CASSYLPTGETQYF.

This clonotype turned up a few times. This rearrangement joins TRBV29-1 to TRBJ2-3; tentatively, D is TRBD1 (5 bases). The germline CDR1 and CDR2 sequences are SQVTM and ANQGSEA. V dropped 7 bases and J dropped 0 bases, with 14 bases sitting between them. The CDR3 contains 14 residues. The CDR3 sequence: CSEKDIPSTDTQYF. The DNA for the CDR3 is TGCAGCGAAAAGGACATTCCTAGCACAGATACGCAGTATTTT.

J is TRBJ1-4 and V is TRBV7-2, with a possible D match to TRBD1 (5 bases). V shed 0 bases and J shed 5 bases, with 7 bases lying between them. CDR1 is SGHTA and CDR2 is FQGNSA in the germline V gene. CDR3 length: 14 residues. Here the CDR3 reads CASSLARENEKLFF. CDR3 nucleotides: TGTGCCAGCAGCTTAGCCAGGGAAAATGAAAAACTGTTTTTT.

CDR3 coding DNA: TGTGCCAGCAGCTTTGGACAGGGGAAGACCTACGAGCAGTACTTC. It encodes CASSFGQGKTYEQYF. The chain couples TRBV7-6 to TRBJ2-5; 9 nucleotides match TRBD1. The end of the DNA aligns better with TRBJ2-7, so the J call may be wrong. Germline V gene data show CDR1 as SGHVS and CDR2 as FNYEAQ. The CDR3 spans 15 residues.

This clonotype has just a few counts. The CDR3 protein is CSVELTAHYGYTF. In nucleotides, the CDR3 is TGCAGCGTTGAATTGACGGCCCATTATGGCTACACCTTC. The chain is built from TRBV29-1 and TRBJ1-2; D call uncertain. V was cut by 2 bases and J by 5 bases, with 12 bases left in between. Germline CDR1 reads SQVTM; CDR2 reads ANQGSEA. The CDR3 covers 13 residues.

The chain carries TRBV29-1 and TRBJ2-7; D ambiguous. With 1 base removed from V and 0 bases from J, the gap between germline ends came to 16 bases. The CDR3 spans 16 residues. Looked up from germline, CDR1 is SQVTM and CDR2 is ANQGSEA. CDR3 protein: CSVEVVTPLSSYEQYF. The CDR3 DNA reads as TGCAGCGTTGAAGTTGTGACTCCTTTAAGCTCCTACGAGCAGTACTTC.

This clonotype occurred a few times. The chain combines TRBV6-4 with TRBJ2-2; 13 positions agree with TRBD2. Germline CDR1 reads MRHNA; CDR2 reads SNTAGT. With V trimmed by 4 bases and J by 4 bases, 3 bases remained unmatched. The CDR3 runs to 16 residues. CDR3 sequence reads: CASSVGLAGATGELFF. As DNA, the CDR3 is TGTGCCAGCAGTGTCGGACTAGCGGGGGCCACCGGGGAGCTGTTTTTT.

This chain uses TRBV20-1 with TRBJ2-1; D might be TRBD2 (5 bases). The CDR3 extends over 17 amino acids. Germline CDR1 reads DFQATT; CDR2 reads SNEGSKA (reference sequence). V was cut by 0 bases and J by 9 bases, with 24 bases left in between. The CDR3 sequence: CSARDPGPPGSKGEQFF. Here the CDR3 DNA reads TGCAGTGCTAGAGATCCCGGCCCCCCGGGGTCCAAGGGTGAGCAGTTCTTC.

This chain joins TRBV6-5 and TRBJ1-1; TRBD1 agrees at 8 bases. Germline V CDR1 and CDR2: MNHEY, SVGAGI. V lost 4 bases to trimming and J lost 4 bases; unmatched junction nucleotides: 5. The length of the CDR3 is 14 residues. The CDR3, as DNA: TGTGCCAGCAGTTGGGGGACAGGTGCCACTGAAGCTTTCTTT. It codes for CASSWGTGATEAFF.